This TCR beta chain was sequenced for a study of cytomegalovirus exposure and HLA in healthy donors. V shed 6 bases, J shed 0 bases, and the junction held 6 bases outside the gene matches. The CDR3 runs to 15 residues. Germline V lookup: CDR1 MGHRA, CDR2 YSYEKL. It was with 60 Vbeta and 13 Jbeta primers that the PCR ran. Clones were read by immunoSEQ multiplex PCR, and TCRdb kept only the in-frame ones, dropping some. The profile shows over 150,000 clones, approximately 80% of them singletons. In this sample, this clone turned up a few times. This receptor was taken from a male donor in good health and CMV-seronegative. The chain couples TRBV4-1 to TRBJ2-7, with 9 positions matching TRBD1. Sequenced material: PBMCs. The CDR3 coding sequence is TGCGCCAGCAGGCGGACAGGGGCTCGCTCCTACGAGCAGTACTTC. It translates to CASRRTGARSYEQYF.